What follows are 10 T cell receptor beta chains derived from one specimen sequenced in a study of immune cell composition in non-small cell lung cancer. The assay was immunoSEQ multiplex PCR, and TCRdb's table has in-frame clones only and misses some. The table records 2,000 to 2,500 clones, 72% of them present only once. The sequenced sample was lung tumor tissue. These receptors were collected from a human donor with non-small cell lung cancer.

V and J are TRBV5-4 and TRBJ1-1; no clear D. V was clipped by 4 bases and J by 0 bases, with 7 bases between them. Germline V gene sequence: CDR1 SGHNT, CDR2 YYREEE (reference sequence). This CDR3 comprises 13 residues. The DNA for the CDR3 is TGTGCCAGCAGCCTAATGTTGAACACTGAAGCTTTCTTT. This sequence encodes CASSLMLNTEAFF.

As DNA, the CDR3 is TGTGCCAGCAGTTTCGGGGGAGGGGCCACAGATACGCAGTATTTT. Translated: CASSFGGGATDTQYF. The gene calls are TRBV28 and TRBJ2-3; 7 bases agree with TRBD2. V dropped 3 bases and J dropped 2; count of bases not matched to a gene: 5. The CDR3 has 15 residues. In germline, CDR1 is MDHEN, CDR2 SYDVKM. Using reference TRBV28 and TRBJ2-3 for the parts outside the CDR3, the full variable domain is DVKVTQSSRYLVKRTGEKVFLECVQDMDHENMFWYRQDPGLGLRLIYFSYDVKMKEKGDIPEGYSVSREKKERFSLILESASTNQTSMYLCASSFGGGATDTQYFGPGTRLTVL.

The genes are TRBV11-3 and TRBJ2-7, with TRBD2 matching over 7 bases. The ends lost 3 bases at V and 0 bases at J; junction bases unmatched: 2. The CDR3 length is 14 residues. Germline CDR1 SGHNT, CDR2 YENEEA. DNA of the CDR3: TGTGCCAGCAGCTTCCTAGCGGTCTCCTACGAGCAGTACTTC. Residues: CASSFLAVSYEQYF.

The rearrangement uses TRBV11-2 and TRBJ1-5; 8 bases map to TRBD1. The germline gives CDR1 SGHAT, CDR2 FQNNGV. This CDR3 region has 15 residues. With 5 bases clipped from V and 1 base from J, the junction kept 4 bases outside the gene matches. The CDR3 region has the DNA TGTGCCAGCAGCGCAGGACAGGGAAGCAATCAGCCCCAGCATTTT. This codes for CASSAGQGSNQPQHF.

CDR3 loop: CASSPLPPDRLKAHDSGNTIYF. The CDR3 bases are TGTGCCAGCTCACCACTTCCCCCCGACCGACTGAAGGCTCACGACTCTGGAAACACCATATATTTT. The V and J genes are TRBV18 and TRBJ1-3; no reliable D call. Trimming removed 1 base from V and 0 bases from J, with 28 bases in between. Per germline, CDR1 KGHSH and CDR2 LQKENI. This CDR3 region has 22 residues.

The chain combines TRBV5-6 with TRBJ1-5; TRBD1 matches at 10 bases. CDR3 length: 14 amino acids. In germline, CDR1 is SGHDT, CDR2 YYEEEE. V was clipped by 3 bases and J by 7 bases; unmatched bases: 4. The CDR3: CASSWGTGDQPQHF. The CDR3 DNA follows: TGTGCCAGCAGCTGGGGGACAGGGGACCAGCCCCAGCATTTT. Drawing the rest from reference TRBV5-6 and TRBJ1-5, the complete variable domain is DAGVTQSPTHLIKTRGQQVTLRCSPKSGHDTVSWYQQALGQGPQFIFQYYEEEERQRGNFPDRFSGHQFPNYSSELNVNALLLGDSALYLCASSWGTGDQPQHFGDGTRLSIL.

J is TRBJ2-1 and V is TRBV27; 13 bases are shared with TRBD2. The germline V gene encodes CDR1 MNHEY and CDR2 SMNVEV (reference sequence). The V and J ends lost 5 bases and 8 bases, in that order; junction bases with no gene match: 9. CDR3 length: 16 amino acids. In DNA form, the CDR3 reads TGTGCCAGCAGTAACCCCCGGACTAGCGGGAGCTATGAGCAGTTCTTC. As protein: CASSNPRTSGSYEQFF.

The rearrangement joins TRBV5-6 to TRBJ2-7; 7 nucleotides line up with TRBD1. Germline trimming cut 5 bases from V and 2 bases from J; bases unmatched to any gene: 4. This CDR3 contains 13 residues. Looked up from germline, CDR1 is SGHDT and CDR2 is YYEEEE. CDR3 nucleotide sequence: TGTGCCAGCAGAAAGACAGGGACCTACGAGCAGTACTTC. Translating gives CASRKTGTYEQYF.

The chain uses TRBV7-9 and TRBJ2-2; D is possibly TRBD1 (5 bases). The length of the CDR3 is 18 residues. Trimming cost V 5 bases and J 4 bases, with 23 bases left between them. CDR1 is SEHNR and CDR2 is FQNEAQ in the germline V gene (reference sequence). This CDR3 is CASSLATIVTVFTGELFF. The CDR3 coding sequence is TGTGCCAGCAGCCTCGCCACGATAGTGACAGTCTTCACCGGGGAGCTGTTTTTT.

By share, this clone counts as large. The rearrangement joins TRBV7-9 to TRBJ1-1; D gene unclear. Germline V CDR1 and CDR2: SEHNR, FQNEAQ (reference sequence). This CDR3 has 12 residues. With 3 bases removed from V and 7 bases from J, the gap between germline ends came to 9 bases. The CDR3 sequence: CASSFLRDEAFF. CDR3 nucleotide sequence: TGTGCCAGCAGCTTCCTACGGGATGAAGCTTTCTTT.